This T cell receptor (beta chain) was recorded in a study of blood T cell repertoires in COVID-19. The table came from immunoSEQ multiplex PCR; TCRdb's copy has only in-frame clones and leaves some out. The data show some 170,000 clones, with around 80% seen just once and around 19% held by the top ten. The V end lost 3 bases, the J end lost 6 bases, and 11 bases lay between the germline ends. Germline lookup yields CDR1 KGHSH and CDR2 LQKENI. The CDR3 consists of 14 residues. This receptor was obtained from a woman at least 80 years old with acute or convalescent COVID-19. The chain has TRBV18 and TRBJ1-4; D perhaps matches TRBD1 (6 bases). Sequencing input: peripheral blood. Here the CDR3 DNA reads TGTGCCAGCTCACCGCGTCCAGGGGATGAAAAACTGTTTTTT. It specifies CASSPRPGDEKLFF.